Following are 29 T cell receptor beta chains from one sample sequenced in a study of blood T cell repertoires in COVID-19. Here immunoSEQ multiplex PCR was the method, and the copy in TCRdb shows in-frame clones only, minus some. The sample gives around 100,000 clones, about 75% of which show up once; roughly 6% is in the top ten. The sample taken for sequencing was peripheral blood. The receptors here all came from a man at least 80 years old with acute or convalescent COVID-19.

This clone came up a few times. The chain joins TRBV24-1 to TRBJ2-1; D gene unclear. The CDR3 is 15 residues long. Germline-derived CDR1 and CDR2 are KGHDR and SFDVKD. V lost 2 bases and J 0 bases, leaving 7 bases between the germline ends. The CDR3: CATSDSKSSYNEQFF. The CDR3 DNA reads as TGTGCCACCAGTGATTCAAAGAGCTCCTACAATGAGCAGTTCTTC.

V usage is TRBV19 and J usage is TRBJ2-1, with D perhaps matching TRBD2 (6 bases). V lost 3 bases, J lost 5 bases, and 11 bases lay in between. CDR1 LNHDA and CDR2 SQIVND come from the germline V gene (reference sequence). The CDR3 consists of 14 residues. CDR3 residues: CASSMREINNEQFF. The CDR3 nucleotides are TGTGCCAGTAGTATGCGGGAAATTAACAATGAGCAGTTCTTC. The full variable domain, its missing parts supplied by reference TRBV19 and TRBJ2-1, is DGGITQSPKYLFRKEGQNVTLSCEQNLNHDAMYWYRQDPGQGLRLIYYSQIVNDFQKGDIAEGYSVSREKKESFPLTVTSAQKNPTAFYLCASSMREINNEQFFGPGTRLTVL.

This clone was seen only a few times. The genes are TRBV4-1 and TRBJ1-2; D perhaps matches TRBD1 (5 bases). V was cut by 4 bases and J by 2 bases, with 14 bases left in between. Per the germline V gene, CDR1 is MGHRA and CDR2 is YSYEKL. The CDR3 length is 15 residues. In DNA form, the CDR3 reads TGCGCCAGCAGCCTCGCCGGTGGGGCAAACTATGGCTACACCTTC. This codes for CASSLAGGANYGYTF.

The rearrangement uses TRBV2 and TRBJ2-1, with TRBD2 matching 14 bases. CDR1 is SNHLY and CDR2 is FYNNEI in the germline V gene. Trimming at V came to 7 bases and at J to 4 bases, leaving 3 bases not matched to a gene. The length of the CDR3 is 15 residues. CDR3 region: CASMGTSGSYNEQFF. The CDR3 region has the DNA TGTGCCAGCATGGGGACTAGCGGGAGTTACAATGAGCAGTTCTTC.

The gene calls are TRBV27 and TRBJ2-1, with 10 positions matching TRBD2. The CDR3 has 15 residues. With 4 bases clipped from V and 3 bases from J, the junction kept 3 bases outside the gene matches. Germline assignment: CDR1 MNHEY and CDR2 SMNVEV (reference sequence). CDR3 DNA sequence: TGTGCCAGCAGTTCCTGGACTAGCGGCTACAATGAGCAGTTCTTC. It specifies CASSSWTSGYNEQFF.

The chain recombines TRBV28 with TRBJ1-5; 10 bases line up with TRBD1. Germline CDR1 and CDR2: MDHEN and SYDVKM. The ends lost 5 bases at V and 5 bases at J; junction bases unmatched: 3. The CDR3 length is 14 residues. The CDR3 spells CASSMTGGYQPQHF. The CDR3 DNA reads as TGTGCCAGCAGTATGACAGGGGGCTATCAGCCCCAGCATTTT.

This chain joins TRBV11-2 and TRBJ2-5, with D unresolved. Trimming took 5 bases from V and 1 from J, leaving 14 bases between them. Germline V gene sequence: CDR1 SGHAT, CDR2 FQNNGV. The CDR3 is 15 amino acids. CDR3 DNA sequence: TGTGCCAGCAGCGAGAACACAGCATTCCAAGAGACCCAGTACTTC. The encoded protein is CASSENTAFQETQYF.

Only a few counts were recorded for this clone. The J gene is TRBJ2-1, the V gene TRBV5-1; TRBD1 might be the D (6 bases). The V gene lost 5 bases and the J gene lost 4 bases, with 16 bases spanning the gap. This CDR3 comprises 15 residues. Germline loops: CDR1 SGHRS, CDR2 YFSETQ. The chain's CDR3 is CASRVGAGDYNEQFF. CDR3 bases: TGCGCCAGCAGGGTGGGGGCTGGAGATTACAATGAGCAGTTCTTC.

The chain links TRBV10-3 to TRBJ2-3, with 10 bases that match TRBD2. This CDR3 contains 17 residues. V shed 4 bases and J 5 bases; nucleotides not matched to a gene: 12. In germline, CDR1 is ENHRY, CDR2 SYGVKD. CDR3 residues: CAISGSGRATTIDTQYF. CDR3 DNA: TGTGCCATCAGTGGCAGCGGGAGGGCCACAACGATAGATACGCAGTATTTT.

This clone was seen a few times. The chain employs TRBV5-1 and TRBJ2-2, with TRBD1 identical over 8 bases. Germline CDR1 SGHRS, CDR2 YFSETQ. This CDR3 comprises 14 residues. The ends lost 1 base at V and 5 bases at J; junction bases unmatched: 1. This CDR3 reads CASSLRQGTGELFF. The CDR3 nucleotides read TGCGCCAGCAGCTTGAGACAGGGGACCGGGGAGCTGTTTTTT.

In its sample, this clone was seen once. V usage is TRBV24-1 and J usage is TRBJ2-2, with D maybe TRBD1 (6 bases). Trimming pared 5 bases from V and 4 bases from J, leaving 13 bases between. Germline V gene data show CDR1 as KGHDR and CDR2 as SFDVKD. CDR3 length equals 15 residues. CDR3 residues: CATSAPDRFTGELFF. In DNA form, the CDR3 reads TGTGCCACCAGTGCCCCCGACAGGTTCACCGGGGAGCTGTTTTTT.

The rearrangement uses TRBV6-1 and TRBJ2-1, with 7 bases aligning to TRBD2. After removal of 1 base from V and 8 bases from J, the junction contained 5 bases not matched to a gene. The CDR3 sequence is 14 residues long. The V gene's germline CDR1 is MNHNS and CDR2 SASEGT. The DNA of the CDR3 is TGTGCCAGCAGTGAAGGAGCGGGAATGGATGAGCAGTTCTTC. This encodes CASSEGAGMDEQFF.

This chain joins TRBV4-3 and TRBJ1-2, with D unresolved. This CDR3 is 14 amino acids long. CDR1 and CDR2 (germline): LGHNA, YSLEER. V was trimmed by 1 base and J by 8 bases, leaving 14 bases between them. CDR3 nucleotide sequence: TGCGCCAGCAGCCAAGTGTTCAGGAGCGGGGGCTACACCTTC. Protein: CASSQVFRSGGYTF.

The J gene is TRBJ2-7, the V gene TRBV20-1; a weak D match, TRBD2 (5 bases). The V end was cut by 5 bases, the J end by 2 bases, with 16 bases between. From germline, CDR1 is DFQATT and CDR2 SNEGSKA (reference sequence). This CDR3 has 14 residues. CDR3 sequence reads: CSARGLAGPYEQYF. CDR3 nucleotide sequence: TGCAGTGCTCGTGGGTTGGCGGGCCCCTACGAGCAGTACTTC.

The CDR3 is CASSMWGVSYGYTF. The CDR3 coding sequence is TGTGCCAGTAGTATGTGGGGGGTGTCCTATGGCTACACCTTC. V gene TRBV19 combines with J gene TRBJ1-2, with D maybe TRBD1 (5 bases). The CDR3 runs to 14 residues. V was clipped by 3 bases and J by 4 bases, with 12 bases between them. CDR1 and CDR2 (germline): LNHDA, SQIVND (reference sequence). Full variable domain (remainder filled in from reference TRBV19 and TRBJ1-2): DGGITQSPKYLFRKEGQNVTLSCEQNLNHDAMYWYRQDPGQGLRLIYYSQIVNDFQKGDIAEGYSVSREKKESFPLTVTSAQKNPTAFYLCASSMWGVSYGYTFGSGTRLTVV.

The chain uses TRBV4-1 and TRBJ2-7; 12 nucleotides match TRBD2. V lost 4 bases, J lost 1 base, and 11 bases stayed unmatched. The germline V gene encodes CDR1 MGHRA and CDR2 YSYEKL. This CDR3 is built from 18 residues. This chain's CDR3 is CASSLGLAGTTSSYEQYF. Written as DNA, the CDR3 is TGCGCCAGCAGCCTAGGACTAGCGGGGACAACCTCATCCTACGAGCAGTACTTC.

This chain connects TRBV18 to TRBJ2-5; 15 nucleotides match TRBD2. The CDR3 loop spans 18 amino acids. Germline trimming cut 4 bases from V and 2 bases from J; bases unmatched to any gene: 8. Looked up from germline, CDR1 is KGHSH and CDR2 is LQKENI. CDR3 in DNA: TGTGCCAGCTCACAGGGACTAGCGGGAGGTCCCCTACAAGAGACCCAGTACTTC. Translating gives CASSQGLAGGPLQETQYF.

This clone was seen once. The chain uses TRBV6-1 and TRBJ1-3; D is undetermined. The germline V gene encodes CDR1 MNHNS and CDR2 SASEGT. The CDR3 consists of 13 residues. The V and J ends lost 5 bases and 10 bases respectively, with 15 bases between them. CDR3 DNA sequence: TGTGCCAGCAGTTCTCCCGGGAGTTTAACCATATATTTT. Amino acids: CASSSPGSLTIYF.

This chain links TRBV5-1 with TRBJ2-1; 10 bases match TRBD2. The CDR3 extends over 14 amino acids. The germline CDR1 and CDR2 sequences are SGHRS and YFSETQ. V dropped 4 bases and J dropped 5; count of bases not matched to a gene: 3. CDR3 in amino acids: CASSAGTSDNEQFF. The CDR3 DNA reads as TGCGCCAGCAGCGCCGGGACTAGCGACAATGAGCAGTTCTTC.

This chain joins TRBV19 and TRBJ2-2; perhaps TRBD2 as D (5 bases). V lost 3 bases, J lost 7 bases, and 12 bases lay in between. This CDR3 spans 14 amino acids. Germline CDR1 LNHDA, CDR2 SQIVND (reference sequence). CDR3 nucleotides: TGTGCCAGTAGTATGAGAGGGCTCGGCGGGGAGCTGTTTTTT. It is translated as CASSMRGLGGELFF.

The gene calls are TRBV19 and TRBJ1-5, with TRBD1 matching over 9 bases. After removal of 6 bases from V and 1 base from J, the junction contained 4 bases not matched to a gene. Germline V CDR1 and CDR2: LNHDA, SQIVND (reference sequence). The length of the CDR3 is 15 residues. In DNA, the CDR3 is TGTGCCAGTAGCACCGGGACAGGGAGCAATCAGCCCCAGCATTTT. The encoded protein is CASSTGTGSNQPQHF.

CDR3 DNA sequence: TGTGCCACCAGTGATCACGGACTAGCGGGCGAAGGAAGCGAGCAGTTCTTC. This codes for CATSDHGLAGEGSEQFF. The V gene is TRBV24-1, the J gene TRBJ2-1; 11 bases align to TRBD2. The V segment lost 3 bases and the J segment 10 bases; nucleotides outside the gene matches: 13. The CDR3 length is 17 residues. Germline loops: CDR1 KGHDR, CDR2 SFDVKD.

This chain joins TRBV28 and TRBJ1-5, with D unresolved. Deletions cut 7 bases from V and 2 bases from J, with 12 bases between. Looked up from germline, CDR1 is MDHEN and CDR2 is SYDVKM. This CDR3 is built from 14 residues. The CDR3 is CASNFGVGNQPQHF. The CDR3 nucleotides read TGTGCCAGCAACTTCGGGGTCGGCAATCAGCCCCAGCATTTT.

This clone was observed a handful of times. This chain uses TRBV18 with TRBJ2-3, with D uncertain. The germline gives CDR1 KGHSH, CDR2 LQKENI. V was pared by 3 bases and J by 4 bases, with 8 bases between. This CDR3 comprises 13 residues. CDR3 amino acids: CASSPGASDTQYF. CDR3 coding DNA: TGTGCCAGCTCACCCGGTGCGTCAGATACGCAGTATTTT.

The V call is TRBV28, the J call TRBJ2-7; no clear D. Germline lookup yields CDR1 MDHEN and CDR2 SYDVKM. The ends were cut back, 3 bases at V and 5 bases at J, with 17 bases in the middle. The CDR3 sequence is 15 residues long. The CDR3 sequence is CASSFSRPISNEQYF. The CDR3 coding sequence is TGTGCCAGCAGTTTCTCCAGGCCAATAAGCAACGAGCAGTACTTC.

The chain is built from TRBV19 and TRBJ1-2; no clear D gene. The CDR3 is 15 residues long. CDR1 and CDR2 from the germline V gene are LNHDA and SQIVND (reference sequence). V gave up 0 bases and J gave up 7 bases, with 15 bases separating them. The CDR3 nucleotides read TGTGCCAGTAGTATAGATGTATTTGGGAGGTCTGGCTACACCTTC. Translated, it gives CASSIDVFGRSGYTF.

The CDR3 nucleotides read TGCAGCGTTTCAGGGTTCGGCTTCGGCTACACCTTC. Translating it yields CSVSGFGFGYTF. This chain connects TRBV29-1 to TRBJ1-2; tentative D call: TRBD1 (5 bases). The germline V and J ends were trimmed by 5 bases and 8 bases, with 15 bases remaining between them. The CDR3 is 12 residues long. The germline V gene encodes CDR1 SQVTM and CDR2 ANQGSEA.

This clone has more than one count but fewer than ten. The J gene is TRBJ2-5, the V gene TRBV2; 7 positions agree with TRBD1. CDR1 and CDR2 (germline): SNHLY, FYNNEI. V lost 5 bases, J lost 4 bases, and 7 bases stayed unmatched. This CDR3 has 14 residues. The CDR3 region is CASSSTGVGETQYF. The CDR3 bases are TGTGCCAGCAGTTCAACAGGGGTCGGAGAGACCCAGTACTTC.

The chain recombines TRBV30 with TRBJ2-1; weak D call: TRBD1 (5 bases). V was pared by 0 bases and J by 8 bases, with 17 bases between. The V gene's germline CDR1 is GTSNPN and CDR2 SVGIG (reference sequence). This CDR3 has 15 residues. The CDR3 region has the DNA TGTGCCTGGAGTGTAGGTGGGGCCCGCCGGCATGAGCAGTTCTTC. Its protein product is CAWSVGGARRHEQFF. The complete variable domain, with remaining parts taken from reference TRBV30 and TRBJ2-1, reads SQTIHQWPATLVQPVGSPLSLECTVEGTSNPNLYWYRQAAGRGLQLLFYSVGIGQISSEVPQNLSASRPQDRQFILSSKKLLLSDSGFYLCAWSVGGARRHEQFFGPGTRLTVL.